This is a list of T cell receptor beta chains from one sample in a study of T cell changes during pregnancy in multiple sclerosis. The protocol was immunoSEQ multiplex PCR, while the TCRdb copy is restricted to in-frame clones and leaves out a portion. The data show 20,000 to 25,000 clones, around 86% seen once. Specimen: CD8+ T cells from peripheral blood mononuclear cells, collected in the first trimester of pregnancy. All receptors derive from a female donor in good health, enrolled as a control in a pregnancy study. Both conserved end residues are part of each CDR3. The order of the fields is J gene, V gene, CDR3 length, clone size, D gene, CDR3 DNA, CDR3 protein. The D gene is left open where the match is weak. Only some rows state a clone size, as once, few, many or a class for expanded clones.

j_call: TRBJ2-5
v_call: TRBV4-3
cdr3_length: 15
clone_size: once
d_call: TRBD1
cdr3_nt: TGCGCCAGCAGCCTCCGACAGGGAGTGCGAGAGACCCAGTACTTC
cdr3_aa: CASSLRQGVRETQYF

j_call: TRBJ2-6
v_call: TRBV10-3
cdr3_length: 18
clone_size: -
d_call: -
cdr3_nt: TGTGCCATCAGTGAGGGTAGACCGACTAGCTCTGGGGCCAACGTCCTGACTTTC
cdr3_aa: CAISEGRPTSSGANVLTF

j_call: TRBJ2-5
v_call: TRBV11-2
cdr3_length: 14
clone_size: -
d_call: TRBD2
cdr3_nt: TGTGCCAGCAGCCGCGGGACGGGGGGAGAGACCCAGTACTTC
cdr3_aa: CASSRGTGGETQYF

j_call: TRBJ2-2
v_call: TRBV7-9
cdr3_length: 15
clone_size: -
d_call: -
cdr3_nt: TGTGCCAGCAGCCCCGGGATAGCGAACACCGGGGAGCTGTTTTTT
cdr3_aa: CASSPGIANTGELFF

j_call: TRBJ1-2
v_call: TRBV28
cdr3_length: 13
clone_size: -
d_call: -
cdr3_nt: TGTGCCAGCAGTTGGACAGTGGTCCATGGCTACACCTTC
cdr3_aa: CASSWTVVHGYTF

j_call: TRBJ2-7
v_call: TRBV4-2
cdr3_length: 16
clone_size: -
d_call: -
cdr3_nt: TGTGCCAGCAGCCCGCTTCACTGGAGAGCATCCTACGAGCAGTACTTC
cdr3_aa: CASSPLHWRASYEQYF

j_call: TRBJ2-5
v_call: TRBV6-6
cdr3_length: 14
clone_size: -
d_call: TRBD1
cdr3_nt: TGTGCCAGCAGTTACCCAGGGGGCAAAGAGACCCAGTACTTC
cdr3_aa: CASSYPGGKETQYF

j_call: TRBJ2-7
v_call: TRBV5-1
cdr3_length: 15
clone_size: -
d_call: TRBD1
cdr3_nt: TGCGCCAGCAGCTGGGCCGGACAGGGCTCCTACGAGCAGTACTTC
cdr3_aa: CASSWAGQGSYEQYF

j_call: TRBJ2-1
v_call: TRBV6-4
cdr3_length: 14
clone_size: -
d_call: -
cdr3_nt: TGTGCCAGCAGTAAAAGCCTCTCCTACAATGAGCAGTTCTTC
cdr3_aa: CASSKSLSYNEQFF

j_call: TRBJ1-2
v_call: TRBV6-5
cdr3_length: 13
clone_size: -
d_call: -
cdr3_nt: TGTGCCAGCAGTTCAACAGGGTGGGGTGGCTACACCTTC
cdr3_aa: CASSSTGWGGYTF

j_call: TRBJ2-7
v_call: TRBV4-2
cdr3_length: 16
clone_size: -
d_call: TRBD2
cdr3_nt: TGTGCCAGCAGCCCTGGACTAGCGGAAATCTCCTACGAGCAGTACTTC
cdr3_aa: CASSPGLAEISYEQYF

j_call: TRBJ2-1
v_call: TRBV13
cdr3_length: 14
clone_size: -
d_call: TRBD1
cdr3_nt: TGTGCCAGCAGGGACAGGGAGGTCTTTGGTGAGCAGTTCTTC
cdr3_aa: CASRDREVFGEQFF

j_call: TRBJ2-7
v_call: TRBV2
cdr3_length: 13
clone_size: -
d_call: -
cdr3_nt: TGTGCCAGCAGTGAATATAGGGGCTACGAGCAGTACTTC
cdr3_aa: CASSEYRGYEQYF

j_call: TRBJ1-2
v_call: TRBV30
cdr3_length: 8
clone_size: -
d_call: -
cdr3_nt: TGTGCCTGGGGCCGGGACACCTTC
cdr3_aa: CAWGRDTF

j_call: TRBJ1-2
v_call: TRBV4-3
cdr3_length: 20
clone_size: -
d_call: -
cdr3_nt: TGCGCCAGCAGCCAAGATGAGAGTTTAGAGGGCGGAGGGTTTGACTATGGCTACACCTTC
cdr3_aa: CASSQDESLEGGGFDYGYTF

j_call: TRBJ2-5
v_call: TRBV9
cdr3_length: 15
clone_size: -
d_call: TRBD2
cdr3_nt: TGTGCCAGCAGCGCGAGCGGGGGATGGGATGAGACCCAGTACTTC
cdr3_aa: CASSASGGWDETQYF

j_call: TRBJ1-5
v_call: TRBV19
cdr3_length: 15
clone_size: -
d_call: -
cdr3_nt: TGTGCCAGTAAGGGGGATTTTTATAGCAATCAGCCCCAGCATTTT
cdr3_aa: CASKGDFYSNQPQHF

j_call: TRBJ1-1
v_call: TRBV4-1
cdr3_length: 14
clone_size: -
d_call: -
cdr3_nt: TGCGCCAGCAGCCCCCCTCGGGGGAACACTGAAGCTTTCTTT
cdr3_aa: CASSPPRGNTEAFF

j_call: TRBJ1-5
v_call: TRBV30
cdr3_length: 14
clone_size: -
d_call: TRBD1
cdr3_nt: TGTGCCTGGAACCCGGGACAGGGACATCAGCCCCAGCATTTT
cdr3_aa: CAWNPGQGHQPQHF

j_call: TRBJ2-3
v_call: TRBV18
cdr3_length: 16
clone_size: -
d_call: TRBD1
cdr3_nt: TGTGCCAGCTCCCTTCGACAGGGCCCTAGAGCAGATACGCAGTATTTT
cdr3_aa: CASSLRQGPRADTQYF

j_call: TRBJ2-2
v_call: TRBV14
cdr3_length: 16
clone_size: -
d_call: -
cdr3_nt: TGTGCCAGCAGCCTTTTTGAAGGGGTGAACACCGGGGAGCTGTTTTTT
cdr3_aa: CASSLFEGVNTGELFF

j_call: TRBJ2-3
v_call: TRBV9
cdr3_length: 16
clone_size: -
d_call: TRBD2
cdr3_nt: TGTGCCAGCAGCGTACAACTAGCGGGTTCCACAGATACGCAGTATTTT
cdr3_aa: CASSVQLAGSTDTQYF

j_call: TRBJ1-3
v_call: TRBV4-3
cdr3_length: 17
clone_size: medium-sized
d_call: -
cdr3_nt: TGCGCCAGCAGCCAAGGGGAGGGAATCTACTCTGGAAACACCATATATTTT
cdr3_aa: CASSQGEGIYSGNTIYF

j_call: TRBJ2-7
v_call: TRBV7-9
cdr3_length: 14
clone_size: -
d_call: -
cdr3_nt: TGTGCCAGCAGCGCCCGACAGGACCCCTACGAGCAGTACTTC
cdr3_aa: CASSARQDPYEQYF

j_call: TRBJ1-6
v_call: TRBV4-2
cdr3_length: 17
clone_size: -
d_call: -
cdr3_nt: TGTGCCAGCAGCCGGGCAGCGGTTGGGATAGATAATTCACCCCTCCACTTT
cdr3_aa: CASSRAAVGIDNSPLHF

j_call: TRBJ2-7
v_call: TRBV14
cdr3_length: 11
clone_size: -
d_call: -
cdr3_nt: TGTGCCAGCAGCTACTTCTACGAGCAGTACTTC
cdr3_aa: CASSYFYEQYF

j_call: TRBJ2-1
v_call: TRBV4-2
cdr3_length: 17
clone_size: -
d_call: TRBD2
cdr3_nt: TGTGCCAGCAGCCAAGATCGCGGCGGGGGGCCCTACAATGAGCAGTTCTTC
cdr3_aa: CASSQDRGGGPYNEQFF

j_call: TRBJ2-3
v_call: TRBV28
cdr3_length: 15
clone_size: -
d_call: TRBD2
cdr3_nt: TGTGCCAGCAAAGGACTAGCGGGGGCCACAGATACGCAGTATTTT
cdr3_aa: CASKGLAGATDTQYF

j_call: TRBJ2-1
v_call: TRBV11-2
cdr3_length: 13
clone_size: -
d_call: -
cdr3_nt: TGTGCCAGCCGCTCCGGGGGCTACAATGAGCAGTTCTTC
cdr3_aa: CASRSGGYNEQFF

j_call: TRBJ2-4
v_call: TRBV9
cdr3_length: 14
clone_size: -
d_call: -
cdr3_nt: TGTGCCAGCAGCGCTGACACAGCCAAAAACATTCAGTACTTC
cdr3_aa: CASSADTAKNIQYF

j_call: TRBJ2-7
v_call: TRBV5-4
cdr3_length: 16
clone_size: -
d_call: -
cdr3_nt: TGTGCCAGCAGCCCGCGTTATGGGTCTGGAGCCTACGAGCAGTACTTC
cdr3_aa: CASSPRYGSGAYEQYF

j_call: TRBJ1-1
v_call: TRBV7-6
cdr3_length: 14
clone_size: -
d_call: -
cdr3_nt: TGTGCCAGCAGCCCCAGAGCCCCCGGGGGTGAAGCTTTCTTT
cdr3_aa: CASSPRAPGGEAFF

j_call: TRBJ1-1
v_call: TRBV7-6
cdr3_length: 13
clone_size: -
d_call: -
cdr3_nt: TGTGCCAGCAGCTTAGGCTCGGGCACTGAAGCTTTCTTT
cdr3_aa: CASSLGSGTEAFF

j_call: TRBJ1-2
v_call: TRBV2
cdr3_length: 14
clone_size: -
d_call: TRBD1
cdr3_nt: TGTGCCAGCAGTGAGAGACAGGGGCGTGATGGCTACACCTTC
cdr3_aa: CASSERQGRDGYTF

j_call: TRBJ2-3
v_call: TRBV16
cdr3_length: 15
clone_size: -
d_call: -
cdr3_nt: TGTGCCAGCAGCCAATTTGCAGGTGCCACAGATACGCAGTATTTT
cdr3_aa: CASSQFAGATDTQYF

j_call: TRBJ1-2
v_call: TRBV15
cdr3_length: 13
clone_size: -
d_call: -
cdr3_nt: TGTGCCACCAGAGGCCAGGGCCCCTATGGCTACACCTTC
cdr3_aa: CATRGQGPYGYTF

j_call: TRBJ2-1
v_call: TRBV6-5
cdr3_length: 13
clone_size: -
d_call: -
cdr3_nt: TGTGCCAGCAGTTACGGGGAGTACAATGAGCAGTTCTTC
cdr3_aa: CASSYGEYNEQFF

j_call: TRBJ1-4
v_call: TRBV6-1
cdr3_length: 17
clone_size: -
d_call: TRBD1
cdr3_nt: TGTGCCAGCAGTGAAAGGGACAGCCCCCCTCTTAATGAAAAACTGTTTTTT
cdr3_aa: CASSERDSPPLNEKLFF

j_call: TRBJ1-5
v_call: TRBV19
cdr3_length: 15
clone_size: -
d_call: TRBD1
cdr3_nt: TGTGCCAGTAGTAAGGACAGGCCGAGCAATCAGCCCCAGCATTTT
cdr3_aa: CASSKDRPSNQPQHF

j_call: TRBJ2-7
v_call: TRBV9
cdr3_length: 14
clone_size: once
d_call: TRBD1
cdr3_nt: TGTGCCAGCAGCGGACGGACAGGATCCTACGAGCAGTACTTC
cdr3_aa: CASSGRTGSYEQYF

j_call: TRBJ2-3
v_call: TRBV9
cdr3_length: 14
clone_size: -
d_call: TRBD2
cdr3_nt: TGTGCCAGCAGCGTCAGCGGGGGGCTAGATACGCAGTATTTT
cdr3_aa: CASSVSGGLDTQYF

j_call: TRBJ1-1
v_call: TRBV27
cdr3_length: 13
clone_size: once
d_call: -
cdr3_nt: TGTGCCAGCAGCCATGAGCCGAACACTGAAGCTTTCTTT
cdr3_aa: CASSHEPNTEAFF

j_call: TRBJ1-1
v_call: TRBV18
cdr3_length: 14
clone_size: -
d_call: -
cdr3_nt: TGTGCCAGCTCAAAAAACCGGGACACCACTGAAGCTTTCTTT
cdr3_aa: CASSKNRDTTEAFF

j_call: TRBJ2-1
v_call: TRBV29-1
cdr3_length: 13
clone_size: -
d_call: -
cdr3_nt: TGCAGCGTTCCTAGGGGGGGTTTAAGTGAGCAGTTCTTC
cdr3_aa: CSVPRGGLSEQFF

j_call: TRBJ2-7
v_call: TRBV4-3
cdr3_length: 13
clone_size: -
d_call: -
cdr3_nt: TGCGCCAGCAGTCAAGCTCCAGGGGTCGAGCAGTACTTC
cdr3_aa: CASSQAPGVEQYF

j_call: TRBJ2-1
v_call: TRBV6-5
cdr3_length: 11
clone_size: -
d_call: -
cdr3_nt: TGTGCCAGCAGGGGGGGGCGGGAGCAGTTCTTC
cdr3_aa: CASRGGREQFF

j_call: TRBJ1-1
v_call: TRBV4-1
cdr3_length: 14
clone_size: -
d_call: -
cdr3_nt: TGCGCCAGCAGCCAAGTATTCAGGCGCACTGAAGCTTTCTTT
cdr3_aa: CASSQVFRRTEAFF